The entry below describes one T cell receptor (beta chain). Here immunoSEQ multiplex PCR was the method, and the copy in TCRdb shows in-frame clones only, minus some. The repertoire consists of about 160,000 clones, with 85% to 90% occurring once and the leading ten covering 9% to 12%. V was clipped by 0 bases and J by 9 bases, with 18 bases between them. CDR1 is LGHNA, CDR2 YNFKEQ, per germline. CDR3 size: 15 residues. This sample was included in a study of cytomegalovirus exposure and HLA in healthy donors. The source material was PBMCs. The gene calls are TRBV4-2 and TRBJ2-7; weak D call: TRBD2 (6 bases). The clonotype originates from a woman aged 18 to 35 in good health and CMV-seropositive. Written as DNA, the CDR3 is TGTGCCAGCAGCCAAGAGTTGTTTGCGGCTAGCGCGCAGTACTTC. Its protein is CASSQELFAASAQYF.